A selection of T cell receptor beta chains follows, all from one sample in a study of T cells in tumors after PD-1 blockade. The repertoire was sequenced with immunoSEQ multiplex PCR; TCRdb's copy has only in-frame clones and lacks some. Among approximately 47,000 clones, approximately 79% were seen once, and the ten largest hold roughly 9.4%. The material was PBMCs, obtained before anti-PD-1 therapy. The receptors derive from a human donor with advanced basal cell or squamous cell carcinoma (not recorded which). Both conserved end residues are part of each CDR3. Each record gives: J gene, D gene, V gene, clone size, CDR3 DNA, CDR3 protein. A D gene is named only where the DNA matches it firmly. Where a row states a size, it is once, few, many or the class of an expanded clone; other rows omit it.

TRBJ2-7 - TRBV13 once TGTGCCAGCAGCTCATACCACACAGGGGAGCAGTACTTC CASSSYHTGEQYF
TRBJ2-3 - TRBV19 - TGTGCCAGTAGTTCAACAGGGGGGGGGAGCACAGATACGCAGTATTTT CASSSTGGGSTDTQYF
TRBJ2-1 - TRBV14 - TGTGCCAGCAGCCCAGACCGTAGCGGAGGGCAGCAGTTCTTC CASSPDRSGGQQFF
TRBJ2-5 TRBD2 TRBV6-1 once TGTGCCAGCAGTGATGGACTAGCGACAGAGACCCAGTACTTC CASSDGLATETQYF
TRBJ2-7 - TRBV29-1 once TGCAGCGTTGTAGGTTGGGGTAAATACGAGCAGTACTTC CSVVGWGKYEQYF
TRBJ1-6 TRBD1 TRBV4-1 few TGCGCCAGCAGCCCGGACAGGAGTCGTTATAATTCACCCCTCCACTTT CASSPDRSRYNSPLHF
TRBJ1-6 TRBD1 TRBV6-2/TRBV6-3 - TGTGCCAGCAGCCAACAGGGGAAGGGTTCACCCCTCCACTTT CASSQQGKGSPLHF
TRBJ2-7 - TRBV6-4 - TGTGCCAGCAGTGACCACCCCGGGACAGAGCAGTACTTC CASSDHPGTEQYF
TRBJ2-7 - TRBV5-4 once TGTGCCAGCAGCGACGGTCCTTCATTATACGAGCAGTACTTC CASSDGPSLYEQYF
TRBJ2-1 - TRBV11-3 - TGTGCCAGCAGCTTATATTTAAGCCTCTATGAGCAGTTCTTC CASSLYLSLYEQFF
TRBJ2-5 - TRBV5-1 - TGCGCCAGCAGCCTAGGGGGGATCGAGACCCAGTACTTC CASSLGGIETQYF
TRBJ1-2 TRBD1 TRBV2 - TGTGCCAGCAGTGAATGGGACAGGGCTCGACACACCTTC CASSEWDRARHTF
TRBJ1-1 - TRBV19 - TGTGCCAGTAGTATGGGGACTTGGGCAGACACTGAAGCTTTCTTT CASSMGTWADTEAFF
TRBJ2-1 - TRBV19 - TGTGCCAGTAGTCGAGGCACCACCTCCTACAATGAGCAGTTCTTC CASSRGTTSYNEQFF
TRBJ1-2 - TRBV5-1 once TGCGCCAGCAGCTTATGGGGCGGCTTGGATAGCTACACCTTC CASSLWGGLDSYTF
TRBJ2-7 - TRBV6-2/TRBV6-3 - TGTGCCAGCAGTTCAGGAACTCTCGGGCAGTACTTC CASSSGTLGQYF
TRBJ1-5 - TRBV2 once TGTGCCAGCAGTGTCGGGGTGTTTAGCAATCAGCCCCAGCATTTT CASSVGVFSNQPQHF
TRBJ1-5 - TRBV4-2 few TGTGCCAGCAGCCACACCCAGGGCCCCCAGCATTTT CASSHTQGPQHF
TRBJ2-3 - TRBV6-6 - TGTGCCAGCAGTTTGGGGCGCACAGATACGCAGTATTTT CASSLGRTDTQYF
TRBJ2-2 - TRBV5-6 - TGTGCCAGCAGCCGGGCCGGGGAGCTGTTTTTT CASSRAGELFF
TRBJ2-3 TRBD2 TRBV19 few TGTGCCAGTAGCCGGGGACTAGCGGCGGGGACAGATACGCAGTATTTT CASSRGLAAGTDTQYF
TRBJ2-1 TRBD2 TRBV5-1 - TGCGCCAGCAGCGGCCGGGACAGGGGACTAGCGGGAGACAATGAGCAGTTCTTC CASSGRDRGLAGDNEQFF
TRBJ1-5 - TRBV12-3/TRBV12-4 - TGTGCCAGCAGTTACAGGGATTATCAGCCCCAGCATTTT CASSYRDYQPQHF
TRBJ2-7 - TRBV11-3 - TGTGCCAGCAGCTTAGATTCGTGGGGAGTCGCCTACGAGCAGTACTTC CASSLDSWGVAYEQYF
TRBJ2-6 TRBD1 TRBV11-2 - TGTGCCAGCAGTTCCAACATTCCGGGACAGGGGACTGGGGCCAACATCCTGACTTTC CASSSNIPGQGTGANILTF
TRBJ1-1 - TRBV27 - TGTGCCAGCAGCCCAACTAAGGGCACTGAAGCTTTCTTT CASSPTKGTEAFF
TRBJ1-2 - TRBV15 - TGTGCCACCAGCAGAGATTTAGCATCTCGGGGCTACACCTTC CATSRDLASRGYTF
TRBJ2-1 TRBD2 TRBV18 - TGTGCCAGCTCAGGTCAAGCGGGGGAGCAGTTCTTC CASSGQAGEQFF
TRBJ2-3 - TRBV18 few TGTGCCAGCTCACCTTCGACGAATTCCGGGCCATCCTACACAGATACGCAGTATTTT CASSPSTNSGPSYTDTQYF
TRBJ1-5 - TRBV5-5 - TGTGCCAGCAGCTTGAGAACGGGCAATCAGCCCCAGCATTTT CASSLRTGNQPQHF
TRBJ1-6 - TRBV10-2 - TGCGCCAGCAGTGAGATACAGGACGGAACGTCACCCCTCCACTTT CASSEIQDGTSPLHF
TRBJ2-2 - TRBV2 few TGTGCCACCCACCGGGGTGGTACCGGGGAGCTGTTTTTT CATHRGGTGELFF
TRBJ2-1 TRBD2 TRBV7-3 - TGTGCCAGCAGTCCTCGTACGGGGGGGTTCCACGATGAGCAGTTCTTC CASSPRTGGFHDEQFF
TRBJ1-2 TRBD1 TRBV19 - TGTGCCAGCCTACCCCGGGGACAGGGAAACTATGGCTACACCTTC CASLPRGQGNYGYTF
TRBJ2-7 - TRBV28 - TGTGCCAGCACTTTTGGGCATGTTGGGGTAGGAACCTACGAGCAGTACTTC CASTFGHVGVGTYEQYF
TRBJ1-5 TRBD1 TRBV5-1 - TGCGCCAGCAGCTTGGAGACAGGGGGCAGCAATCAGCCCCAGCATTTT CASSLETGGSNQPQHF
TRBJ2-2 - TRBV5-4 - TGTGCCAGCAGCTTGGGCCGAGGAGCCGGAGCCGGGGAGCTGTTTTTT CASSLGRGAGAGELFF
TRBJ2-7 TRBD2 TRBV6-1 - TGTGCCAGCAGTAAAGCGGGAGACACCTACGAGCAGTACTTC CASSKAGDTYEQYF
TRBJ2-1 TRBD2 TRBV19 - TGTGCCAGTAGTATGTCAGCGGGAGGGCAGGGTGAGCAGTTCTTC CASSMSAGGQGEQFF
TRBJ2-3 - TRBV12-3/TRBV12-4 - TGTGCCAGCAGGCTTTTACAAGATACGCAGTATTTT CASRLLQDTQYF